Each of the 10 T cell receptor beta chains below was sequenced from the same sample in a study of early T cells in non-severe SARS-CoV-2 infection. TCRdb passed the 5' RACE reads through MiXCR, listing each CDR3 protein once. The sample holds 70,000 or so distinct CDR3 sequences, roughly 4.5% seen once. Sequencing was performed on whole blood, taken at baseline. The source of these receptors is an adult who was a healthcare worker with PCR-confirmed SARS-CoV-2 infection or an uninfected control (not recorded which). The donor label of this sample is uncertain.

This clonotype was seen many times. This chain links TRBV6-5 with TRBJ2-1; 11 bases fit TRBD2. After removal of 5 bases from V and 0 bases from J, the junction contained 6 bases not matched to a gene. Germline V gene data show CDR1 as MNHEY and CDR2 as SVGAGI. The CDR3 is 17 amino acids. In nucleotides, the CDR3 is TGTGCCAGCAGTCGCCTAGCGGGGGGCTACTCCTACAATGAGCAGTTCTTC. It codes for CASSRLAGGYSYNEQFF.

This clonotype was counted ten times or more. Here the CDR3 reads CASSPVRSSYEQYF. CDR3 sequence (DNA): TGTGCCAGCAGTCCAGTCCGGTCCTCCTACGAGCAGTACTTC. The chain recombines TRBV25-1 with TRBJ2-7; D unclear. The CDR3 runs to 14 residues. V dropped 5 bases and J dropped 0 bases, with 11 bases sitting between them. From germline, CDR1 is MGHDK and CDR2 SYGVNS.

This chain joins TRBV28 and TRBJ2-7, with 8 bases that match TRBD2. This CDR3 is 11 amino acids long. With V trimmed by 2 bases and J by 9 bases, 0 bases remained unmatched. From germline, CDR1 is MDHEN and CDR2 SYDVKM. The CDR3 is CASSLREGQYF. DNA for the CDR3: TGTGCCAGCAGTTTACGGGAGGGGCAGTACTTC. Variable domain in full (rest from reference TRBV28 and TRBJ2-7): DVKVTQSSRYLVKRTGEKVFLECVQDMDHENMFWYRQDPGLGLRLIYFSYDVKMKEKGDIPEGYSVSREKKERFSLILESASTNQTSMYLCASSLREGQYFGPGTRLTVT.

This clonotype occurred a few times. This sequence joins TRBV28 and TRBJ2-1, with 8 bases fitting TRBD1. The V gene end was trimmed by 8 bases and the J gene end by 7 bases; junction bases not matched to a gene: 7. Germline CDR1 is MDHEN and CDR2 is SYDVKM. The CDR3 sequence is 13 residues long. CDR3 bases: TGTGCCAGCTGGACAGGGCACAGGAATGAGCAGTTCTTC. The encoded protein is CASWTGHRNEQFF.

There are many counts of this clonotype. CDR3 nucleotides: TGCGCCAGCAGTGAGAATGGGGCAGCTAATCAGCCCCAGCATTTT. Its translation: CASSENGAANQPQHF. The chain uses TRBV10-1 and TRBJ1-5; TRBD1 might be the D (5 bases). Trimming left V 2 bases short and J 4 bases short, with 12 bases between. This CDR3 has 15 residues. The germline gives CDR1 WNHNN, CDR2 SYGVQD (reference sequence).

This clonotype has at least ten counts. This chain joins TRBV12-3 or TRBV12-4 and TRBJ2-7; D is undetermined. This CDR3 contains 14 residues. Trimming took off 7 bases at V and 0 bases at J, with 13 bases between the two ends. CDR3 region: CASTPELSSYEQYF. Here the CDR3 DNA reads TGTGCCAGCACCCCGGAACTTAGCTCCTACGAGCAGTACTTC.

CDR3 sequence reads: CASSPGTSGNTDTQYF. The CDR3 DNA sequence: TGTGCCAGCTCCCCAGGGACTAGCGGAAACACAGATACGCAGTATTTT. This chain joins TRBV18 and TRBJ2-3; the match to TRBD2 covers 11 bases. The CDR3 runs to 16 residues. J lost 2 bases, V lost 6 bases, and 7 bases had no gene match. CDR1 and CDR2 (germline): KGHSH, LQKENI.

This clonotype was found many times. The chain recombines TRBV27 with TRBJ1-2; 9 nucleotides match TRBD1. The ends lost 4 bases at V and 4 bases at J; junction bases unmatched: 4. Per the germline V gene, CDR1 is MNHEY and CDR2 is SMNVEV (reference sequence). The CDR3 consists of 14 residues. CDR3 residues: CASSWLGQGYGYTF. The CDR3 nucleotides are TGTGCCAGCAGTTGGCTGGGACAGGGCTATGGCTACACCTTC.

V gene TRBV7-2 combines with J gene TRBJ2-7, with D perhaps TRBD1 (6 bases). In germline, CDR1 is SGHTA, CDR2 FQGNSA. Trimming left V 1 base short and J 3 bases short, with 13 bases between. This CDR3 region has 15 residues. CDR3 sequence reads: CASSLGDRPSYEQYF. CDR3 coding DNA: TGTGCCAGCAGCTTAGGAGACAGGCCAAGCTACGAGCAGTACTTC.

This clonotype showed up many times. The CDR3 DNA follows: TGTGCCAGCAGCCGGCCGGCAGGGCGGGGTTCACCCCTCCACTTT. Its protein product is CASSRPAGRGSPLHF. This chain joins TRBV28 and TRBJ1-6; D perhaps matches TRBD1 (5 bases). This CDR3 has 15 amino acids. Germline V gene lookup returns CDR1 MDHEN and CDR2 SYDVKM. V lost 6 bases, J lost 9 bases, and 18 bases lay in between.